Reported below is one T cell receptor (beta chain). The data were taken from a study of blood T cells in healthy people across ages. CDR3 length: 14 amino acids. J lost 6 bases, V lost 3 bases, and 4 bases had no gene match. Germline V gives CDR1 SGHVS, CDR2 FQNEAQ. Then a second PCR, running roughly 7 to 11 cycles, was carried out with a sample-barcoded 5' primer and a J-beta primer mix. Via MiXCR, TCRdb re-called the 5' RACE reads, giving one row per CDR3 protein. The repertoire holds around 700,000 distinct CDR3 sequences, with around 25% as singletons. This same sample was also part of a study on T cells of mothers and their children.

The J gene is TRBJ1-2, the V gene TRBV7-8; 10 bases agree with TRBD1. The receptor was derived from a boy younger than 18 in good health. The sample taken for sequencing was blood. CDR3 protein: CASSFLDRGNGYTF. CDR3 coding DNA: TGTGCCAGCAGCTTCTTGGACAGGGGGAATGGCTACACCTTC. The full variable domain, with the rest looked up from reference TRBV7-8 and TRBJ1-2, is GAGVSQSPRYKVAKRGQDVALRCDPISGHVSLFWYQQALGQGPEFLTYFQNEAQLDKSGLPSDRFFAERPEGSVSTLKIQRTQQEDSAVYLCASSFLDRGNGYTFGSGTRLTVV.